This T cell receptor beta chain was identified during a study of monozygotic twins with cystic fibrosis. In its sample, this clone was seen once. The length of the CDR3 is 15 residues. The germline gives CDR1 MGHDK, CDR2 SYGVNS. J was trimmed by 7 bases and V by 4 bases; bases with no gene match: 6. Repertoires were generated with immunoSEQ multiplex PCR, while TCRdb's copy carries only in-frame clones and drops some. The data contain 30,000 to 35,000 clones, about 92% of them seen just once; the ten biggest clones take up roughly 0.85%. The sequence came from a girl between 2 and 10 years old with cystic fibrosis. V gene TRBV25-1 combines with J gene TRBJ2-1; TRBD2 agrees at 11 bases. Material for sequencing was blood. CDR3 in DNA: TGTGCCAGCAGTGCTCTAGCGGGAGGTTATAATGAGCAGTTCTTC. This gives the protein CASSALAGGYNEQFF.